These T cell receptor beta chains were read from a single sample in a study of blood T cell repertoires in COVID-19. Some clones are missing from TCRdb's copy, which holds only in-frame ones; the method was immunoSEQ multiplex PCR. This sample has around 60,000 clones, with approximately 80% found just once. The sequenced sample consisted of peripheral blood. These receptors were taken from a woman in her sixties with acute or convalescent COVID-19. The CDR3 runs from the conserved cysteine through the conserved F or W. A D gene is named only where the DNA matches it firmly. Size values are once, few and many counts, or a class for expanded clones, and some rows have none.

J gene | clone size | V gene | D gene | CDR3 DNA | CDR3 protein
TRBJ1-2 | once | TRBV5-6 | TRBD1 | TGTGCCAGCAGCTTGGGTGGACAGGGGAACTATGGCTACACCTTC | CASSLGGQGNYGYTF
TRBJ1-2 | NA | TRBV11-1 | NA | TGTGCCAGCAGCTTGGGGGGGTCCTATGGCTACACCTTC | CASSLGGSYGYTF
TRBJ1-2 | once | TRBV14 | NA | TGTGCCAGCAGCCAAGAAGGGGATGTCTATGGCTACACCTTC | CASSQEGDVYGYTF
TRBJ1-1 | once | TRBV7-3 | TRBD1 | TGTGCCAGCAGCTTAAGAGCCCCGGGACAGGGGGCCCCTGAAGCTTTCTTT | CASSLRAPGQGAPEAFF
TRBJ1-5 | NA | TRBV6-5 | TRBD1 | TGTGCCAGCAGTTACTCGACGGCAGGGGGTCAGCCCCAGCATTTT | CASSYSTAGGQPQHF
TRBJ1-2 | NA | TRBV3-1/TRBV3-2 | NA | TGTGCCAGCAGCCAAGACGTACAAATTAACTATGGCTACACCTTC | CASSQDVQINYGYTF
TRBJ1-6 | NA | TRBV30 | NA | TGTGCGTGCATACAGGGTCAGAATTCACCCCTCCACTTT | CACIQGQNSPLHF
TRBJ2-1 | NA | TRBV3-1/TRBV3-2 | NA | TGTGCCAGCGGGTCTAGCTGGAATGAGCAGTTCTTC | CASGSSWNEQFF
TRBJ1-6 | NA | TRBV6-1 | NA | TGTGCCAGCAGTGAATTCGGACAGAGCTCCTATAATTCACCCCTCCACTTT | CASSEFGQSSYNSPLHF
TRBJ1-5 | NA | TRBV30 | NA | TGTGCCTGGAGTGCACGCGGGTTCGGTCAGCCCCAGCATTTT | CAWSARGFGQPQHF
TRBJ2-1 | NA | TRBV5-4 | TRBD2 | TGTGCCAGCAGCCCCACTAGCGGGGGCCCCTACAATGAGCAGTTCTTC | CASSPTSGGPYNEQFF
TRBJ2-1 | NA | TRBV5-1 | TRBD1 | TGCGCCAGCAGCTTTTCGCCGGGACAGGGGGCGAATGAGCAGTTCTTC | CASSFSPGQGANEQFF
TRBJ1-6 | NA | TRBV7-3 | TRBD1 | TGTGCCAGCAGCTCCTCCGGGACAGGAAATTCACCCCTCCACTTT | CASSSSGTGNSPLHF
TRBJ1-2 | NA | TRBV7-2 | NA | TGTGCCAGCAGCTTACGGCGGGGTGTGACTAACTATGGCTACACCTTC | CASSLRRGVTNYGYTF
TRBJ1-5 | NA | TRBV18 | NA | TGTGCCAGCTCACCACCGGGGAGCTTTCAGCCCCAGCATTTT | CASSPPGSFQPQHF
TRBJ1-1 | NA | TRBV29-1 | NA | TGCAGCGTTGATGACAGGAGTCTCTTTGACACTGAAGCTTTCTTT | CSVDDRSLFDTEAFF
TRBJ1-3 | NA | TRBV2 | NA | TGTGCCAGCAGAAGCCCGGGGGGCCTCTTTCGCGACAACACCATATATTTT | CASRSPGGLFRDNTIYF
TRBJ1-5 | NA | TRBV2 | NA | TGTGCCAGCAGTGAGGGGGCGGGTCAGCCCCAGCATTTT | CASSEGAGQPQHF
TRBJ1-3 | NA | TRBV5-1 | NA | TGCGCCAGCAGCTCGAGCGAGAGCTCTGGAAACACCATATATTTT | CASSSSESSGNTIYF
TRBJ1-2 | NA | TRBV7-2 | NA | TGTGCCAGCAGCTTAGCTCCAGCCTCGCAGCCGGGGTATGGCTACACCTTC | CASSLAPASQPGYGYTF
TRBJ1-1 | once | TRBV9 | NA | TGTGCCAGCAGCAACAGCATGAACACTGAAGCTTTCTTT | CASSNSMNTEAFF
TRBJ1-1 | NA | TRBV5-1 | NA | TGCGCCAGCAGCTTAGAGGGCAGACGGAACACTGAAGCTTTCTTT | CASSLEGRRNTEAFF
TRBJ1-4 | NA | TRBV5-8 | NA | TGTGCCAGCAGCTTGGAGCGCGGGTTTAATGAAAAACTGTTTTTT | CASSLERGFNEKLFF
TRBJ2-1 | NA | TRBV3-1/TRBV3-2 | TRBD2 | TGTGCCAGCAGCCACGGAGCGGGGGGGCCAGGAAATGAGCAGTTCTTC | CASSHGAGGPGNEQFF
TRBJ2-1 | NA | TRBV2 | TRBD1 | TGTGCCAGCAATGGGCCAGGGGGTGAGCAGTTCTTC | CASNGPGGEQFF
TRBJ2-2 | NA | TRBV3-1/TRBV3-2 | TRBD1 | TGTGCCAGCAGCCCAGACCCCGGGACAGGAATAGGGGAGCTGTTTTTT | CASSPDPGTGIGELFF
TRBJ2-7 | once | TRBV12-2 | NA | TGTGCAAGTCGCTTCCGCAGGGATCTATCCTACGAGCAGTACTTC | CASRFRRDLSYEQYF
TRBJ2-2 | NA | TRBV19 | NA | TGTGCCAGTAGGGGGGGGCCCTCCGCCGGGGAGCTGTTTTTT | CASRGGPSAGELFF
TRBJ2-3 | NA | TRBV4-1 | NA | TGCGCCAGCAGCCAAGTCGGCCGGGGGACCCGTAGCACAGATACGCAGTATTTT | CASSQVGRGTRSTDTQYF
TRBJ2-7 | NA | TRBV18 | NA | TGTGCCAGCTCGCCCGAGGTTGGCGAGCAGTACTTC | CASSPEVGEQYF
TRBJ1-2 | NA | TRBV6-5 | NA | TGTGCCAGCAGAGGGGGTAGCTACACCTTC | CASRGGSYTF
TRBJ2-5 | NA | TRBV14 | NA | TGTGCCAGCAGCCAAGGAGGGTTGTCAGAGACCCAGTACTTC | CASSQGGLSETQYF
TRBJ2-3 | NA | TRBV6-6 | TRBD2 | TGTGCCAGCAGCCTCCCGAGCGGGGGGGCAGATACGCAGTATTTT | CASSLPSGGADTQYF
TRBJ2-3 | few | TRBV4-1 | TRBD2 | TGCGCCAGCAGCCCTTTAGCGGGGGCCACAGATACGCAGTATTTT | CASSPLAGATDTQYF
TRBJ1-6 | NA | TRBV19 | TRBD1 | TGTGCCAGTAGTATAGGTGACAGGGGGCTAGGATCACCCCTCCACTTT | CASSIGDRGLGSPLHF
TRBJ2-7 | few | TRBV5-1 | TRBD1 | TGCGCCAGCAGCTTCTCGACAGGGGGCTTCTACGAGCAGTACTTC | CASSFSTGGFYEQYF
TRBJ1-1 | NA | TRBV3-1/TRBV3-2 | TRBD1 | TGTGCCAGCAGCAAACACGGACAGGGAGATTCCACTGAAGCTTTCTTT | CASSKHGQGDSTEAFF
TRBJ2-3 | NA | TRBV5-1 | TRBD2 | TGCGCCAGCAGCTGGCGGACTAGCGGGGTCGCAGATACGCAGTATTTT | CASSWRTSGVADTQYF
TRBJ1-5 | NA | TRBV5-1 | NA | TGCGCCAGCAGCTTGGAAGCGGGTAGCAATCAGCCCCAGCATTTT | CASSLEAGSNQPQHF
TRBJ2-3 | NA | TRBV5-6 | TRBD1 | TGTGCCAGCAGCCTGCCTACAGGGGGCGCGGGCACAGATACGCAGTATTTT | CASSLPTGGAGTDTQYF
TRBJ2-3 | NA | TRBV10-3 | NA | TGTGCCATCAGTGACGGGGAGGTGGGCTGGGTGGATACGCAGTATTTT | CAISDGEVGWVDTQYF